What follows are 17 T cell receptor beta chains derived from one specimen sequenced in a study of shared clonotypes between healthy human individuals. TCRdb keeps only in-frame clones here, not all; method: immunoSEQ multiplex PCR. The sample holds hundreds of thousands of clones; 90% to 95% are singletons and the top ten take 24%. Naive CD8 cells, CD45RO-negative and positively selected for CCR7, excluded terminally differentiated effector memory CD45RA+ cells. The sequencing sample was made of naive CD8+ T cells sorted from blood. The source is a young man in good health.

The chain is built from TRBV23-1 and TRBJ2-1, with D possibly being TRBD2 (5 bases). TRBV23-1 is marked as an open reading frame, function uncertain. The CDR3 runs to 13 residues. V lost 6 bases and J 5 bases, leaving 11 bases between the germline ends. This chain's CDR3 is CASRRAKNNEQFF. In DNA, the CDR3 is TGCGCCAGCAGGCGGGCTAAAAACAATGAGCAGTTCTTC.

The chain combines TRBV19 with TRBJ1-1; D unresolved. Germline V gene data show CDR1 as LNHDA and CDR2 as SQIVND (reference sequence). The CDR3 totals 11 residues. The ends were cut back, 10 bases at V and 7 bases at J, with 13 bases in the middle. CDR3: CATHDGYEAFF. The CDR3 nucleotides read TGTGCCACTCATGACGGTTATGAAGCTTTCTTT.

The J gene is TRBJ2-4, the V gene TRBV7-9, with 11 bases identical to TRBD2. J was trimmed by 2 bases and V by 8 bases; bases with no gene match: 8. Germline V CDR1 and CDR2: SEHNR, FQNEAQ (reference sequence). CDR3 size: 16 residues. The CDR3 is CASGPGTSGTKNIQYF. For the CDR3, the DNA is TGTGCCAGCGGCCCGGGGACTAGCGGAACCAAAAACATTCAGTACTTC. Drawing the rest from reference TRBV7-9 and TRBJ2-4, the complete variable domain is DTGVSQNPRHKITKRGQNVTFRCDPISEHNRLYWYRQTLGQGPEFLTYFQNEAQLEKSRLLSDRFSAERPKGSFSTLEIQRTEQGDSAMYLCASGPGTSGTKNIQYFGAGTRLSVL.

DNA of the CDR3: TGTGCCAGCGGGCTCAGTCAGGGGGAGAGGGGGGATGAGCAGTTCTTC. It translates to CASGLSQGERGDEQFF. The chain uses TRBV28 and TRBJ2-1; a weak D match, TRBD1 (7 bases). This CDR3 has 16 amino acids. Germline V gene sequence: CDR1 MDHEN, CDR2 SYDVKM. With 8 bases removed from V and 8 bases from J, the gap between germline ends came to 25 bases.

Worth noting for this clone: Additional DNA sequences in this sample encode the identical CDR3. The gene calls are TRBV2 and TRBJ2-1; D is undetermined. The CDR3 contains 10 residues. Germline V gene data show CDR1 as SNHLY and CDR2 as FYNNEI. The V and J ends lost 6 bases and 8 bases respectively, with 5 bases between them. In nucleotides, the CDR3 is TGTGCCAGCAGGGGGTATGAGCAGTTCTTC. It translates to CASRGYEQFF.

The rearrangement joins TRBV28 to TRBJ2-3; D is undetermined. This CDR3 comprises 12 residues. The germline gives CDR1 MDHEN, CDR2 SYDVKM. Trimming stripped 4 bases from V and 5 bases from J, with 7 bases between. CDR3 sequence (DNA): TGTGCCAGCAGTTCCCCCAGAGATACGCAGTATTTT. Protein: CASSSPRDTQYF.

CDR3 protein: CASSLGLAGREQFF. CDR3 coding DNA: TGTGCCAGCAGCCTCGGACTAGCGGGACGGGAGCAGTTCTTC. The rearrangement uses TRBV5-6 and TRBJ2-1, with 12 bases identical to TRBD2. V shed 4 bases, J shed 10 bases, and the junction held 6 bases outside the gene matches. The CDR3 length is 14 residues. The germline V gene has CDR1 SGHDT and CDR2 YYEEEE. Combining the CDR3 with reference TRBV5-6 and TRBJ2-1 gives the whole variable domain DAGVTQSPTHLIKTRGQQVTLRCSPKSGHDTVSWYQQALGQGPQFIFQYYEEEERQRGNFPDRFSGHQFPNYSSELNVNALLLGDSALYLCASSLGLAGREQFFGPGTRLTVL.

V is TRBV15 and J is TRBJ2-7; 7 bases align to TRBD2. The CDR3 is 16 amino acids. Germline CDR1 is LNHNV and CDR2 is YYDKDF (reference sequence). The V gene end was trimmed by 3 bases and the J gene end by 3 bases; junction bases not matched to a gene: 11. Here the CDR3 DNA reads TGTGCCACCAGCAGTGGAGTGGTAGCGGGTTACTACGAGCAGTACTTC. This encodes CATSSGVVAGYYEQYF. The variable domain in full, with the rest retrieved from reference TRBV15 and TRBJ2-7, is DAMVIQNPRYQVTQFGKPVTLSCSQTLNHNVMYWYQQKSSQAPKLLFHYYDKDFNNEADTPDNFQSRRPNTSFCFLDIRSPGLGDTAMYLCATSSGVVAGYYEQYFGPGTRLTVT.

The rearrangement links TRBV5-5 to TRBJ1-1; D call uncertain. V lost 4 bases, J lost 3 bases, and 10 bases lay in between. The length of the CDR3 is 13 residues. In germline, CDR1 is SGHKS, CDR2 YYEKEE (reference sequence). Here the CDR3 DNA reads TGTGCCAGCAGCCCGCCGGGAGACACTGAAGCTTTCTTT. Translating gives CASSPPGDTEAFF.

V usage is TRBV30 and J usage is TRBJ2-1; possible D gene TRBD2, 5 bases. Trimming took off 5 bases at V and 8 bases at J, with 19 bases between the two ends. Germline V gene lookup returns CDR1 GTSNPN and CDR2 SVGIG (reference sequence). The CDR3 length is 14 residues. The CDR3 sequence is CAWGPLGSGDEQFF. The CDR3 DNA sequence: TGTGCCTGGGGGCCCCTGGGGTCCGGGGATGAGCAGTTCTTC.

V gene TRBV11-2 combines with J gene TRBJ2-5, with D perhaps matching TRBD2 (7 bases). V was cut by 5 bases and J by 6 bases, with 16 bases left in between. The CDR3 contains 14 residues. CDR1 and CDR2 (germline): SGHAT, FQNNGV. CDR3 sequence reads: CASSPVLGGQTQYF. The DNA of the CDR3 is TGTGCCAGCAGCCCAGTCCTGGGGGGGCAGACCCAGTACTTC.

This rearrangement joins TRBV19 to TRBJ2-4; D not certain. The CDR3 contains 15 residues. Germline assignment: CDR1 LNHDA and CDR2 SQIVND (reference sequence). Trimming removed 4 bases from V and 0 bases from J, with 10 bases in between. CDR3 DNA sequence: TGTGCCAGTAGTAGAGCAACCCTAGCCAAAAACATTCAGTACTTC. Translating gives CASSRATLAKNIQYF.

V and J are TRBV27 and TRBJ2-7; 11 bases match TRBD2. The CDR3 is 17 amino acids. CDR1 is MNHEY, CDR2 SMNVEV, per germline (reference sequence). V lost 0 bases and J lost 5; bases outside the gene matches: 9. This CDR3 reads CASSLSPLAGAMDEQYF. In nucleotides, the CDR3 is TGTGCCAGCAGTTTATCCCCACTAGCGGGGGCCATGGACGAGCAGTACTTC.

CDR3 protein: CASITQGYEQYF. CDR3 sequence (DNA): TGTGCCAGCATCACCCAGGGGTACGAGCAGTACTTC. The chain carries TRBV7-8 and TRBJ2-7; maybe TRBD1 (6 bases). Germline CDR1 reads SGHVS; CDR2 reads FQNEAQ. The CDR3 sequence is 12 residues long. Trimming took off 7 bases at V and 4 bases at J, with 11 bases between the two ends.

The CDR3 nucleotides are TGTGCCAGCAGCAGGACTAGCGGCTTATACAATGAGCAGTTCTTC. Translation: CASSRTSGLYNEQFF. This chain links TRBV7-8 with TRBJ2-1, with 10 bases matching TRBD2. Germline values: CDR1 SGHVS, CDR2 FQNEAQ. The CDR3 is made up of 15 amino acids. V shed 5 bases and J 4 bases; nucleotides not matched to a gene: 5.

The chain couples TRBV4-1 to TRBJ2-5; possible D gene TRBD1, 5 bases. The germline gives CDR1 MGHRA, CDR2 YSYEKL. V shed 5 bases and J shed 5 bases, with 18 bases lying between them. This CDR3 has 15 amino acids. The DNA for the CDR3 is TGCGCCAGCAGCAAACAATTGGAAGGGGTGGAGACCCAGTACTTC. Protein: CASSKQLEGVETQYF.

In nucleotides, the CDR3 is TGTGCCAGCAGACGCATTAGCGGGAGGGGGACAGATACGCAGTATTTT. Amino acids: CASRRISGRGTDTQYF. The chain uses TRBV2 and TRBJ2-3; 11 bases are shared with TRBD2. Germline V gene data show CDR1 as SNHLY and CDR2 as FYNNEI. There are 16 residues in the CDR3. V trimming: 6 bases; J trimming: 3 bases; junction bases outside the gene matches: 8.